The clone carrying this T cell receptor beta chain was detected once. This entry belongs to a study of OX40 agonist ivuxolimab in advanced cancers. The length of the CDR3 is 16 residues. Trimming removed 4 bases at V and 4 bases at J, with 18 bases between. From germline, CDR1 is SGHTA and CDR2 FQGNSA. Profiling relied on immunoSEQ multiplex PCR, and the TCRdb table lists in-frame clones only, not all of them. The data show tens of thousands of clones, roughly nine tenths seen once. The V gene is TRBV7-2, the J gene TRBJ2-3; weak D call: TRBD2 (7 bases). This material consisted of CD4+ or CD8+ T cells sorted from blood, taken in a trial of the OX40 agonist ivuxolimab. This sequence was found in an adult with an advanced solid tumor such as melanoma, head and neck, liver or kidney cancer. The CDR3 region is CASSYQVGGGADTQYF. The CDR3 DNA reads TGTGCCAGCAGCTACCAAGTGGGAGGGGGGGCAGATACGCAGTATTTT.